This T cell receptor (beta chain) came from a study of shared clonotypes between healthy human individuals. Sorted-subset replicate PCR reactions contained about 200 ng DNA, corresponding to some 29,000 T cell genomes. Clones were read by immunoSEQ multiplex PCR, and TCRdb kept only the in-frame ones, dropping some. The table includes roughly 2.5 million clones, just over 90% detected once. V gave up 6 bases and J gave up 13 bases; unmatched junction bases: 11. The length of the CDR3 is 13 residues. Germline values: CDR1 SNHLY, CDR2 FYNNEI. General observations from the study: Sharing across four donors was highest in naive CD4 (around 5%) and lowest in memory CD8 (approximately 0.4%). Sampling included only blood; tissue repertoires likely differ.

The sample holds a few counts of this clone. What it binds is not known. V and J are TRBV2 and TRBJ2-1, with TRBD2 matching over 8 bases. Sequencing used naive CD4+ T cells sorted from blood. Subset noted: CD45RA+ positively selected. The TCR comes from a man between 18 and 35 years old in good health. CDR3 sequence: CASSPKWRGEQFF. The CDR3 nucleotides read TGTGCCAGCAGCCCCAAGTGGCGGGGGGAACAGTTCTTC.